The rows below give T cell receptor beta chains drawn from one sample of a study of post-analysis software for immune sequencing data. TCRdb ran MiXCR on the PCR reads and lists one entry per CDR3 protein. The sample shows about 820,000 distinct CDR3 sequences, approximately 53% of them seen only once. The specimen was blood. All receptors derive from a girl aged 10-17 years with multiple sclerosis. Each CDR3 is given with its conserved first and last residue. Each record gives: D gene, V gene, CDR3 length, clone size, J gene, CDR3 DNA, CDR3 protein. D genes are given only for firm matches. Expanded clones get a size class; other rows say once, few or many, or leave the size out.

TRBD2	TRBV7-2	18	once	TRBJ2-7	TGTGCCAGCAGCCCGTGGGCGCAGACTAGCGGGAGACTCGTCGAGCAGTACTTC	CASSPWAQTSGRLVEQYF
NA	TRBV20-1	12	NA	TRBJ2-4	TGCAGTGCTCTGGTGTGGGAAAACATTCAGTACTTC	CSALVWENIQYF
NA	TRBV5-1	15	NA	TRBJ1-2	TGCGCCAGCAGCTTGGTCGTAGGGATCAACTATGGCTACACCTTC	CASSLVVGINYGYTF
NA	TRBV5-4	13	few	TRBJ2-1	TGTGCCAGCAGCTTGGCCACGAAAAATGAGCAGTTCTTC	CASSLATKNEQFF
TRBD1	TRBV7-6	16	NA	TRBJ1-4	TGTGCCAGCAGTTTAAATCCGGGACAGGGGTATGAAAAACTGTTTTTT	CASSLNPGQGYEKLFF
TRBD2	TRBV20-1	12	NA	TRBJ2-7	TGCAGTGCTAAGGCGGGGGACTACGAGCAGTACTTC	CSAKAGDYEQYF
NA	TRBV7-3	15	few	TRBJ2-1	TGTGCCAGCAGCACAGGCGGCCAACTTTACAATGAGCAGTTCTTC	CASSTGGQLYNEQFF
TRBD1	TRBV12-3/TRBV12-4	15	NA	TRBJ1-4	TGTGCCAGCAGTTTAAATGAGGGGGCCAATGAAAAACTGTTTTTT	CASSLNEGANEKLFF
TRBD1	TRBV11-2	13	NA	TRBJ2-4	TGTGCCAGCAGGAGGGACAGTAAAAACATTCAGTACTTC	CASRRDSKNIQYF
NA	TRBV20-1	13	few	TRBJ1-2	TGCAGTGCTAGTTTTAGGGGGGCCGATGGCTACACCTTC	CSASFRGADGYTF
NA	TRBV20-1	15	NA	TRBJ1-5	TGCAGTGCTAGACCTCAGGTACAGAGCAATCAGCCCCAGCATTTT	CSARPQVQSNQPQHF
NA	TRBV11-2	13	few	TRBJ2-7	TGTGCCAGCGGGACTCTTACCATAGGGGAGCAGTACTTC	CASGTLTIGEQYF
TRBD1	TRBV6-5	14	NA	TRBJ2-5	TGTGCCAGCAGTAGATCGGGACAGGTCGAGACCCAGTACTTC	CASSRSGQVETQYF
TRBD1	TRBV12-3/TRBV12-4	15	NA	TRBJ2-5	TGTGCCAGCAGTACTCCGGGACAGGGTCGGGAGACCCAGTACTTC	CASSTPGQGRETQYF
NA	TRBV29-1	13	NA	TRBJ1-1	TGCAGCGTTGCATCCCAGGAAGGCACTGAAGCTTTCTTT	CSVASQEGTEAFF
NA	TRBV12-3/TRBV12-4	13	many	TRBJ2-6	TGTGCCAGCAGGATCTCTGGGGCCAACGTCCTGACTTTC	CASRISGANVLTF
NA	TRBV7-2	13	NA	TRBJ2-4	TGTGCCAGCAGCCCCGAGGGGGGGAGGGAGCAGTACTTC	CASSPEGGREQYF
NA	TRBV7-9	12	few	TRBJ2-7	TGTGCCAGCAGGGGCGGGGGCAGCGAGCAGTACTTC	CASRGGGSEQYF
NA	TRBV6-5	15	few	TRBJ2-5	TGTGCCAGCAGCCTCCTGGGCAGGGGAGAAGAGACCCAGTACTTC	CASSLLGRGEETQYF
TRBD2	TRBV5-1	16	few	TRBJ2-1	TGCGCCAGCAGCTCTGCCGGGACTAGCGGGGTTGGTGAGCAGTTCTTC	CASSSAGTSGVGEQFF
TRBD1	TRBV11-2	13	once	TRBJ1-2	TGTGCCAGCGGGGGATGGACAGGGCCTGGCTACACCTTC	CASGGWTGPGYTF
TRBD1	TRBV27	14	few	TRBJ1-1	TGTGCCAGCAGGCGGGACAGGATAAACACTGAAGCTTTCTTT	CASRRDRINTEAFF
NA	TRBV5-6	18	NA	TRBJ2-7	TGTGCCAGCAGCTGGTCAGGGATTGCGCAAAGGACCACCTACGAGCAGTACTTC	CASSWSGIAQRTTYEQYF
NA	TRBV7-8	15	once	TRBJ2-3	TGTGCCAGCAGCTGGGAAGGGGACCACACAGATACGCAGTATTTT	CASSWEGDHTDTQYF
NA	TRBV12-3/TRBV12-4	15	NA	TRBJ2-3	TGTGCCAGCAGTTTAGGTCGGGTGAATGGAGATACGCAGTATTTT	CASSLGRVNGDTQYF
TRBD2	TRBV5-1	15	NA	TRBJ2-7	TGCGCCAGCAGCTTAGCGGGGTCGGAGACCTACGAGCAGTACTTC	CASSLAGSETYEQYF
NA	TRBV5-1	13	NA	TRBJ2-7	TGCGCCAGCAGCTTGGGGGGGTGGTACGAGCAGTACTTC	CASSLGGWYEQYF
TRBD2	TRBV28	15	few	TRBJ2-7	TGTGCCAGCAGTCCGCCCCAAGCGGGGGCCTACGAGCAGTACTTC	CASSPPQAGAYEQYF
NA	TRBV24-1	20	NA	TRBJ2-3	TGTGCCACCAGTGAACCCCACGGGGGGCCCGGCTCTACTAGCACAGATACGCAGTATTTT	CATSEPHGGPGSTSTDTQYF
TRBD2	TRBV20-1	17	NA	TRBJ2-5	TGCAGTGCTAGAAAGTCTCTAGGCGGACTAGCGGACCTTGTGCAGTACTTC	CSARKSLGGLADLVQYF
NA	TRBV7-9	13	NA	TRBJ2-3	TGTGCCAGCACTGAGACCCCGGGGGCTGCGCAGTATTTT	CASTETPGAAQYF
TRBD1	TRBV7-9	16	few	TRBJ2-7	TGTGCCAGCAGTTTAGGGGGACAGGGTCGCTCCTACGAGCAGTACTTC	CASSLGGQGRSYEQYF
TRBD1	TRBV20-1	12	few	TRBJ1-2	TGCAGTGCTTCGGACAGGGGCTATGGCTACACCTTC	CSASDRGYGYTF
NA	TRBV20-1	12	NA	TRBJ2-7	TGCAGTGCTAAAGGGGTCTCCTACGAGCAGTACTTC	CSAKGVSYEQYF
NA	TRBV7-9	12	NA	TRBJ2-3	TGTGCCAGCAGCCCCCCCGCGGGGATTCAGTATTTT	CASSPPAGIQYF
TRBD1	TRBV29-1	14	few	TRBJ2-7	TGCAGCGTTGGACACAGGGGGCTGCCCTACGAGCAGTACTTC	CSVGHRGLPYEQYF
NA	TRBV20-1	16	once	TRBJ2-3	TGCAGTGCTGGTGCCGGGGGGCGGCAAAGCACAGATACGCAGTATTTT	CSAGAGGRQSTDTQYF
TRBD2	TRBV5-1	15	NA	TRBJ2-1	TGCGCCAGCAGCCCCACCGGGACTAGTAACAATGAGCAGTTCTTC	CASSPTGTSNNEQFF
TRBD2	TRBV12-3/TRBV12-4	16	NA	TRBJ2-1	TGTGCCAGCAGAAAGGAACTAGCGGGAGGAGGCAATGAGCAGTTCTTC	CASRKELAGGGNEQFF
TRBD2	TRBV5-5	17	once	TRBJ2-4	TGTGCCAGCAGCTTGGCCTATAGCGGGGGGGCCAAAAACATTCAGTACTTC	CASSLAYSGGAKNIQYF
NA	TRBV5-1	16	few	TRBJ2-3	TGCGCCAGCAGCTTGGTTCCAGGCCCTAGCACAGATACGCAGTATTTT	CASSLVPGPSTDTQYF
TRBD2	TRBV12-3/TRBV12-4	15	NA	TRBJ2-7	TGTGCCAGCAGTTTTCCTACTAGCGGGTCGGACGAGCAGTACTTC	CASSFPTSGSDEQYF
TRBD2	TRBV10-3	15	NA	TRBJ2-7	TGTGCCATCAGTGAGTCGGCGGGGCCGGGAGGCGAGCAGTACTTC	CAISESAGPGGEQYF